This TCR beta chain was captured in a study of T cells in Graves' hyperthyroidism and ophthalmopathy. Trimming took off 10 bases at V and 3 bases at J, with 13 bases between the two ends. The germline V gene encodes CDR1 SNHLY and CDR2 FYNNEI. The CDR3 has 13 residues. TCR beta CDR3 sequences were amplified from RNA transcripts. An initial round of RT-PCR targeting the TCR CDR3 relied on the HTBI primer set. TCRdb re-called the multiplex PCR reads with MiXCR, one entry per CDR3 protein. Of about 710,000 distinct CDR3 sequences in the sample, roughly 15% are singletons; the top ten hold 8.4%. This clonotype has just a few counts.

V usage is TRBV2 and J usage is TRBJ1-5; weak D call: TRBD1 (6 bases). The source of this sequence is a man younger than 35 with Graves' hyperthyroidism. Sequencing used blood. Here the CDR3 DNA reads TGTGCCACGAGGACAGCTTACAATCAGCCCCAGCATTTT. Translation: CATRTAYNQPQHF.